The T cell receptor beta chain described here comes from a study of OX40 agonist ivuxolimab in advanced cancers. Repertoires were generated with immunoSEQ multiplex PCR, while TCRdb's copy carries only in-frame clones and drops some. Of some 140,000 clones in the sample, just over 90% were seen once. CDR1 and CDR2 (germline): SGHNT, YYREEE (reference sequence). CDR3 length equals 16 residues. The junction had 7 bases not matched to a gene; V was cut back by 0 bases and J by 5 bases. General study findings and limits: The study observed clonal expansion of CD4+ and CD8+ blood T cells by week 6 at 0.1 to 3.0 mg/kg.

This clone was seen only once. Its antigen remains unknown. The chain recombines TRBV5-4 with TRBJ2-3, with 9 bases identical to TRBD2. Sample: CD4+ or CD8+ T cells sorted from blood, taken in a trial of the OX40 agonist ivuxolimab. The receptor was derived from an adult with an advanced solid tumor such as melanoma, head and neck, liver or kidney cancer. The CDR3 DNA reads TGTGCCAGCAGCTTGGGGGGCGGGAGGGCCGGAGATACGCAGTATTTT. As protein: CASSLGGGRAGDTQYF. Based on the CDR3 plus reference TRBV5-4 and TRBJ2-3, the full variable domain is ETGVTQSPTHLIKTRGQQVTLRCSSQSGHNTVSWYQQALGQGPQFIFQYYREEENGRGNFPPRFSGLQFPNYSSELNVNALELDDSALYLCASSLGGGRAGDTQYFGPGTRLTVL.